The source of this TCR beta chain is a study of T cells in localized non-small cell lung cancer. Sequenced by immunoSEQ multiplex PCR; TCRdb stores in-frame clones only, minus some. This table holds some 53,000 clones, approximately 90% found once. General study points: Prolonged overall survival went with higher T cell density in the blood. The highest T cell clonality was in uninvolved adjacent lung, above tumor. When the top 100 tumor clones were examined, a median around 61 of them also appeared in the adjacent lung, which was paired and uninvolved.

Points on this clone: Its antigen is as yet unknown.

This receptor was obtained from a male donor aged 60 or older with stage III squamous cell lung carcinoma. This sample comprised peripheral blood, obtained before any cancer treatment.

In DNA form, the CDR3 reads TGTGCCAGCAGCCCACCCGCGGCAGATGAGCAGTTCTTC. This sequence encodes CASSPPAADEQFF. V is TRBV7-2 and J is TRBJ2-1; no clear D. This CDR3 region has 13 residues. V was pared by 5 bases and J by 8 bases, with 13 bases between. Per the germline V gene, CDR1 is SGHTA and CDR2 is FQGNSA.